This passage covers 20 T cell receptor beta chains from one sample sequenced in a study of identical twins. TCRdb recomputed calls from the 5' RACE reads with MiXCR, one row per CDR3 protein. The table records 300,000 to 400,000 distinct CDR3 sequences, around an eighth of them present only once. These same data were also listed under a study on yellow fever vaccine responses in identical twins.

Sequencing used CD8+ T cells sorted from blood. Receptors originate from a woman younger than 35 in good health.

The sample holds a few counts of this clonotype. CDR3: CATGQGSTGELFF. Written as DNA, the CDR3 is TGTGCCACTGGACAGGGCAGCACCGGGGAGCTGTTTTTT. This chain joins TRBV6-1 and TRBJ2-2, with 8 bases aligning to TRBD1. Germline trimming cut 10 bases from V and 4 bases from J; bases unmatched to any gene: 5. Germline V gene data show CDR1 as MNHNS and CDR2 as SASEGT. The CDR3 has 13 amino acids.

The chain is built from TRBV11-2 and TRBJ2-5, with 8 bases lining up with TRBD2. Germline CDR1 is SGHAT and CDR2 is FQNNGV. The CDR3 consists of 14 residues. J was trimmed by 5 bases and V by 4 bases; bases with no gene match: 6. Written as DNA, the CDR3 is TGTGCCAGCAGCTCCCCCGGGACTAGTGAGACCCAGTACTTC. It codes for CASSSPGTSETQYF.

This clonotype came up many times. The rearrangement joins TRBV29-1 to TRBJ2-7, with a possible D match to TRBD2 (6 bases). The CDR3 totals 15 residues. Trimming pared 7 bases from V and 4 bases from J, leaving 23 bases between. Looked up from germline, CDR1 is SQVTM and CDR2 is ANQGSEA. The CDR3 coding sequence is TGCAGCGCTTACTGCAGCGTGGAGGGCAGATACGAGCAGTACTTC. Translating it yields CSAYCSVEGRYEQYF.

This clonotype has only a few counts. This rearrangement joins TRBV20-1 to TRBJ2-1; TRBD2 agrees at 7 bases. The CDR3 loop spans 12 amino acids. V was pared by 2 bases and J by 8 bases, with 3 bases of the junction left unmatched. Germline CDR1 is DFQATT and CDR2 is SNEGSKA (reference sequence). The CDR3 nucleotides read TGCAGTGCTAGATGGGAGGGACATGAGCAGTTCTTC. Its translation: CSARWEGHEQFF.

The rearrangement uses TRBV27 and TRBJ2-6; no reliable D call. Trimming removed 1 base at V and 0 bases at J, with 4 bases between. The CDR3 totals 15 residues. Germline-derived CDR1 and CDR2 are MNHEY and SMNVEV (reference sequence). Written as DNA, the CDR3 is TGTGCCAGCAGTTTATTGGACTCTGGGGCCAACGTCCTGACTTTC. Protein: CASSLLDSGANVLTF.

In this sample, this clonotype turned up a few times. The chain couples TRBV12-3 or TRBV12-4 to TRBJ2-7; maybe TRBD2 (7 bases). The ends were cut back, 4 bases at V and 5 bases at J, with 18 bases in the middle. This CDR3 comprises 15 residues. The CDR3 bases are TGTGCCAGCAGTTCGGGGGAGGGGGGGATCCACGAGCAGTACTTC. It encodes CASSSGEGGIHEQYF.

This clonotype was observed a few times. The chain combines TRBV7-9 with TRBJ1-2; 8 bases align to TRBD1. J gave up 4 bases and V 5 bases, and 9 bases lay outside the gene matches. CDR1 and CDR2 (germline): SEHNR, FQNEAQ (reference sequence). The CDR3 sequence is 15 residues long. CDR3 region: CASSEEPGGGYGYTF. The CDR3 nucleotides are TGTGCCAGCAGCGAAGAGCCAGGGGGCGGCTATGGCTACACCTTC.

This rearrangement joins TRBV9 to TRBJ2-7; D is perhaps TRBD2 (5 bases). V was clipped by 4 bases and J by 6 bases, with 14 bases between them. The germline V gene has CDR1 SGDLS and CDR2 YYNGEE. The CDR3 extends over 13 amino acids. CDR3 sequence (DNA): TGTGCCAGCAGCCCCCCCCGGGGTGCCGAGCAGTACTTC. As protein: CASSPPRGAEQYF. Based on the CDR3 plus reference TRBV9 and TRBJ2-7, the full variable domain is DSGVTQTPKHLITATGQRVTLRCSPRSGDLSVYWYQQSLDQGLQFLIQYYNGEERAKGNILERFSAQQFPDLHSELNLSSLELGDSALYFCASSPPRGAEQYFGPGTRLTVT.

This clonotype was recorded many times. V gene TRBV4-2 combines with J gene TRBJ2-5; D might be TRBD1 (5 bases). V dropped 1 base and J dropped 2 bases, with 11 bases sitting between them. The V gene's germline CDR1 is LGHNA and CDR2 YNFKEQ. The CDR3 is 15 amino acids. The CDR3 reads CASSQVQGPQETQYF. CDR3 DNA: TGTGCCAGCAGCCAAGTCCAGGGTCCTCAAGAGACCCAGTACTTC.

This chain joins TRBV5-4 and TRBJ2-5; TRBD2 matches 8 bases. Germline assignment: CDR1 SGHNT and CDR2 YYREEE (reference sequence). Trimming removed 3 bases from V and 2 bases from J; junction bases left unmatched: 6. This CDR3 region has 15 residues. CDR3 protein: CASSSVGGGQETQYF. The CDR3 DNA follows: TGTGCCAGCAGCTCCGTCGGCGGGGGGCAAGAGACCCAGTACTTC. Together with reference TRBV5-4 and TRBJ2-5, the CDR3 gives the full variable domain: ETGVTQSPTHLIKTRGQQVTLRCSSQSGHNTVSWYQQALGQGPQFIFQYYREEENGRGNFPPRFSGLQFPNYSSELNVNALELDDSALYLCASSSVGGGQETQYFGPGTRLLVL.

This clonotype occurred a few times. V usage is TRBV12-3 or TRBV12-4 and J usage is TRBJ2-1; TRBD2 matches 10 bases. The CDR3 is 17 residues long. Trimming at V came to 2 bases and at J to 3 bases, leaving 7 bases not matched to a gene. The CDR3 region has the DNA TGTGCCAGCAGTTTATGGGCTAGCGGGAGCCTCTACAATGAGCAGTTCTTC. Residues: CASSLWASGSLYNEQFF.

This sequence joins TRBV4-1 and TRBJ2-1, with 10 bases fitting TRBD2. Germline loops: CDR1 MGHRA, CDR2 YSYEKL. V lost 1 base, J lost 7 bases, and 7 bases stayed unmatched. The CDR3 consists of 16 residues. The CDR3: CASSQGVAGGSNEQFF. The CDR3 region has the DNA TGCGCCAGCAGCCAAGGTGTAGCGGGGGGATCGAATGAGCAGTTCTTC.

The rearrangement joins TRBV12-3 or TRBV12-4 to TRBJ2-1, with 11 bases aligning to TRBD2. The CDR3 loop spans 17 amino acids. J gave up 0 bases and V 6 bases, and 7 bases lay outside the gene matches. As DNA, the CDR3 is TGTGCCAGCAGCTTGGGACTAGCGGTTGCCTCCTACAATGAGCAGTTCTTC. Protein product: CASSLGLAVASYNEQFF.

The table lists this clonotype with a few counts. This sequence joins TRBV3-1 and TRBJ2-1; no clear D gene. The CDR3 is 16 amino acids. Looked up from germline, CDR1 is LGHDT and CDR2 is YNNKEL (reference sequence). V lost 1 base to trimming and J lost 4 bases, with 14 bases between them. The CDR3 loop reads CASSQAGPVAYNEQFF. CDR3 bases: TGTGCCAGCAGCCAAGCCGGGCCCGTGGCTTACAATGAGCAGTTCTTC.

The gene calls are TRBV5-1 and TRBJ2-7, with D tentatively TRBD1 or TRBD2 (6 bases each). This CDR3 is built from 16 residues. Germline CDR1 reads SGHRS; CDR2 reads YFSETQ. Between the trimmed V and J ends, which lost 5 bases and 4 bases, there was a span of 22 bases. The CDR3 region is CASRIEGGPTIYEQYF. CDR3 bases: TGCGCCAGCAGAATTGAGGGGGGCCCGACAATATACGAGCAGTACTTC. The full variable domain, rest sourced from reference TRBV5-1 and TRBJ2-7, is KAGVTQTPRYLIKTRGQQVTLSCSPISGHRSVSWYQQTPGQGLQFLFEYFSETQRNKGNFPGRFSGRQFSNSRSEMNVSTLELGDSALYLCASRIEGGPTIYEQYFGPGTRLTVT.

This clonotype has a handful of counts. The V call is TRBV27, the J call TRBJ1-5; weak D call: TRBD1 (6 bases). This CDR3 has 14 residues. The V end was cut by 0 bases, the J end by 7 bases, with 10 bases between. Looked up from germline, CDR1 is MNHEY and CDR2 is SMNVEV (reference sequence). The CDR3 DNA sequence: TGTGCCAGCAGTTTATCGAGGGACACGCAGCCCCAGCATTTT. Residues: CASSLSRDTQPQHF.

The chain couples TRBV20-1 to TRBJ1-2; D is undetermined. The length of the CDR3 is 14 residues. CDR1 is DFQATT and CDR2 is SNEGSKA in the germline V gene (reference sequence). V was cut by 4 bases and J by 3 bases, with 15 bases left in between. The CDR3 loop is CSATQDPGYYGYTF. The CDR3 DNA follows: TGCAGTGCTACACAAGACCCCGGGTACTATGGCTACACCTTC.

V usage is TRBV27 and J usage is TRBJ2-2, with D unresolved. Trimming removed 5 bases at V and 4 bases at J, with 8 bases between. This CDR3 spans 13 amino acids. CDR1 MNHEY and CDR2 SMNVEV come from the germline V gene (reference sequence). In DNA form, the CDR3 reads TGTGCCAGCAGTCCTCACCTCACCGGGGAGCTGTTTTTT. As protein: CASSPHLTGELFF.

This clonotype was counted ten times or more. V is TRBV27 and J is TRBJ2-1, with 7 nucleotides matching TRBD2. The CDR3 runs to 15 residues. CDR1 and CDR2 (germline): MNHEY, SMNVEV (reference sequence). V gave up 4 bases and J gave up 5 bases; unmatched junction bases: 8. Here the CDR3 reads CASSSRRGINNEQFF. The CDR3, as DNA: TGTGCCAGCAGTTCTCGGCGGGGGATCAACAATGAGCAGTTCTTC.

In this sample, this clonotype turned up a few times. The J gene is TRBJ2-3, the V gene TRBV9; possibly TRBD1 for D (5 bases). The CDR3 spans 14 residues. The germline V and J ends were trimmed by 0 bases and 4 bases, with 9 bases remaining between them. CDR1 is SGDLS and CDR2 is YYNGEE in the germline V gene. The CDR3 DNA follows: TGTGCCAGCAGCGTAGAACAGGTCTCAGATACGCAGTATTTT. Encoded protein: CASSVEQVSDTQYF.